This TCR beta chain was documented in a study of T cells after yellow fever vaccination. TCRdb reanalysed the 5' RACE reads using MiXCR and keeps one entry per CDR3 protein. The table lists about 340,000 distinct CDR3 sequences, roughly 8.7% of them singletons. This clonotype was detected only once. From germline, CDR1 is SGHRS and CDR2 YFSETQ. J lost 2 bases, V lost 0 bases, and 2 bases had no gene match. CDR3 length equals 15 residues. The sequences come from PBMCs, collected on the day of the first yellow fever vaccination. The chain employs TRBV5-1 and TRBJ1-2; 9 bases agree with TRBD1. The receptor comes from a young man who received the YFV17D yellow fever vaccine. As DNA, the CDR3 is TGCGCCAGCAGCTTGGCTGGGACAGGGAACTATGGCTACACCTTC. It translates to CASSLAGTGNYGYTF.